These 18 T cell receptor beta chains were sequenced from one sample in a study. A single record per CDR3 protein comes from TCRdb applying MiXCR to the RT-PCR reads. The sample has 550,000 to 750,000 distinct CDR3 sequences; approximately 15% are singletons. The specimen sequenced was memory CD4+ T cells from blood. The receptors were gathered from a female donor in good health, serving as a healthy control.

This clonotype was observed at least ten times. The V gene is TRBV12-3 or TRBV12-4, the J gene TRBJ2-1; 14 bases align to TRBD2. This CDR3 comprises 14 residues. V was clipped by 7 bases and J by 6 bases; unmatched bases: 2. The CDR3 DNA sequence: TGTGCCAGCATTGGGACTAGCGGGAGCAATGAGCAGTTCTTC. This encodes CASIGTSGSNEQFF.

This clonotype has a handful of counts. This sequence joins TRBV29-1 and TRBJ1-1, with D tentatively TRBD1 (5 bases). Trimming removed 4 bases at V and 6 bases at J, with 18 bases between. The CDR3 consists of 14 residues. CDR1 and CDR2 from the germline V gene are SQVTM and ANQGSEA. Here the CDR3 DNA reads TGCAGCGTTGGGTGGGGGGGAGCTGGGGCTGAAGCTTTCTTT. Translating gives CSVGWGGAGAEAFF.

In its sample, this clonotype was seen a few times. V and J are TRBV4-3 and TRBJ1-2, with TRBD1 as a possible D gene (5 bases). This CDR3 contains 15 residues. Germline V gives CDR1 LGHNA, CDR2 YSLEER. V lost 0 bases to trimming and J lost 1 base, with 9 bases between them. The CDR3 here is CASSQEGGYNYGYTF. The DNA of the CDR3 is TGCGCCAGCAGCCAAGAGGGGGGTTATAACTATGGCTACACCTTC.

The chain is built from TRBV4-3 and TRBJ2-3, with TRBD2 as a possible D gene (5 bases). The germline CDR1 and CDR2 sequences are LGHNA and YSLEER. This CDR3 comprises 16 residues. V lost 0 bases to trimming and J lost 6 bases, with 16 bases between them. As DNA, the CDR3 is TGCGCCAGCAGCCAAGAGGGAACGGGGAGTGGGGATACGCAGTATTTT. Translated: CASSQEGTGSGDTQYF.

This clonotype was observed at least ten times. This rearrangement joins TRBV6-5 to TRBJ2-2; 7 bases match TRBD1. The ends lost 5 bases at V and 3 bases at J; junction bases unmatched: 3. Germline loops: CDR1 MNHEY, CDR2 SVGAGI. The CDR3 sequence is 14 residues long. The DNA for the CDR3 is TGTGCCAGCAGTAACAGGGGAGACACCGGGGAGCTGTTTTTT. The encoded protein is CASSNRGDTGELFF.

The V call is TRBV3-1, the J call TRBJ1-3, with unresolved D. Trimming took 3 bases from V and 4 from J, leaving 19 bases between them. Germline lookup yields CDR1 LGHDT and CDR2 YNNKEL (reference sequence). This CDR3 comprises 17 residues. The CDR3, as DNA: TGTGCCAGCAGCCATTCCCGCGTGGCGTCGAGCGGAAACACCATATATTTT. Encoded protein: CASSHSRVASSGNTIYF.

The chain has TRBV20-1 and TRBJ1-1; no clear D. The CDR3 length is 13 residues. Looked up from germline, CDR1 is DFQATT and CDR2 is SNEGSKA (reference sequence). Trimming took off 7 bases at V and 6 bases at J, with 18 bases between the two ends. CDR3 loop: CSVPRNSPPEAFF. The CDR3 nucleotides are TGCAGTGTCCCTAGGAATTCCCCACCTGAAGCTTTCTTT.

This clonotype was counted a few times. The chain is built from TRBV4-2 and TRBJ2-6, with 9 bases aligning to TRBD2. V shed 1 base, J shed 3 bases, and the junction held 7 bases outside the gene matches. The CDR3 has 18 amino acids. Per the germline V gene, CDR1 is LGHNA and CDR2 is YNFKEQ. The CDR3 loop is CASSQVGREGLGANVLTF. The CDR3 DNA reads as TGTGCCAGCAGCCAAGTCGGGCGGGAGGGCCTTGGGGCCAACGTCCTGACTTTC.

This chain connects TRBV15 to TRBJ2-5, with D perhaps matching TRBD2 (6 bases). This CDR3 comprises 15 residues. The V and J ends lost 3 bases and 0 bases respectively, with 11 bases between them. Per germline, CDR1 LNHNV and CDR2 YYDKDF (reference sequence). The CDR3 loop is CATSSSRDYQETQYF. The CDR3 bases are TGTGCCACCAGCAGCTCCCGGGACTACCAAGAGACCCAGTACTTC.

The rearrangement uses TRBV29-1 and TRBJ1-2; possibly TRBD1 for D (6 bases). Trimming left V 7 bases short and J 0 bases short, with 12 bases between. From germline, CDR1 is SQVTM and CDR2 ANQGSEA. This CDR3 contains 13 residues. CDR3 loop: CSETQGSNYGYTF. As DNA, the CDR3 is TGCAGCGAGACGCAGGGGTCTAACTATGGCTACACCTTC.

CDR3 nucleotides: TGTGCCAGCAGTCAAACAGGGACTGGAAACACCATATATTTT. Its translation: CASSQTGTGNTIYF. V and J are TRBV6-6 and TRBJ1-3; TRBD1 is a possible D gene (6 bases). V lost 5 bases to trimming and J lost 2 bases, with 10 bases between them. From germline, CDR1 is MNHNY and CDR2 SVGAGI (reference sequence). This CDR3 has 14 residues.

This clonotype has ten or more counts. The junction differs from germline at one of its ends, possibly a read error. This chain connects TRBV7-7 to TRBJ1-3, with D perhaps TRBD1 (5 bases). The CDR3 spans 15 residues. Germline lookup yields CDR1 SSHAT and CDR2 FNYEAQ (reference sequence). CDR3 sequence: CASSLDQGYGNTIYF. In DNA form, the CDR3 reads TGTGCTAGCAGCTTAGACCAGGGATACGGAAACACCATATATTTT.

This clonotype was found many times. This rearrangement joins TRBV7-9 to TRBJ2-7, with no clear D. CDR1 SEHNR and CDR2 FQNEAQ come from the germline V gene (reference sequence). Trimming pared 2 bases from V and 0 bases from J, leaving 2 bases between. The CDR3 has 12 residues. CDR3 amino acids: CASSLTSYEQYF. DNA for the CDR3: TGTGCCAGCAGCTTAACCTCCTACGAGCAGTACTTC.

This clonotype was seen more than once but under ten times. The CDR3 region has the DNA TGTGCCAGCAAAAAGGGACAGGGGTCAGAGACCCAGTACTTC. It specifies CASKKGQGSETQYF. V and J are TRBV6-6 and TRBJ2-5; TRBD1 matches 10 bases. CDR3 size: 14 residues. V dropped 7 bases and J dropped 4; count of bases not matched to a gene: 6. The germline CDR1 and CDR2 sequences are MNHNY and SVGAGI (reference sequence).

This clonotype was picked up many times. The genes are TRBV6-5 and TRBJ1-5; no clear D gene. Trimming cost V 3 bases and J 3 bases, with 6 bases left between them. Germline V lookup: CDR1 MNHEY, CDR2 SVGAGI. The CDR3 covers 13 residues. The CDR3: CASSYLVNQPQHF. CDR3 bases: TGTGCCAGCAGTTATTTGGTCAATCAGCCCCAGCATTTT.

This clonotype was recorded a few times. The CDR3 bases are TGCAGTGTTGCTAGCGGGAGGAACTCCTACGAGCAGTACTTC. Translated, it gives CSVASGRNSYEQYF. This sequence joins TRBV20-1 and TRBJ2-7, with 11 bases identical to TRBD2. The length of the CDR3 is 14 residues. CDR1 and CDR2 from the germline V gene are DFQATT and SNEGSKA (reference sequence). The V and J ends lost 7 bases and 0 bases, in that order; junction bases with no gene match: 5.

This clonotype was found a few times. The chain is built from TRBV5-1 and TRBJ1-4, with 9 positions matching TRBD1. CDR1 is SGHRS and CDR2 is YFSETQ in the germline V gene. J lost 8 bases, V lost 4 bases, and 9 bases had no gene match. This CDR3 comprises 15 residues. The CDR3 reads CASSPDRGYREKLFF. The DNA for the CDR3 is TGCGCCAGCAGCCCCGACAGGGGGTACAGGGAAAAACTGTTTTTT.

At least ten counts were recorded for this clonotype. The chain carries TRBV7-2 and TRBJ1-2; D is unclear. Deletions cut 6 bases from V and 3 bases from J, with 17 bases between. Germline values: CDR1 SGHTA, CDR2 FQGNSA. The CDR3 totals 15 residues. The CDR3 sequence is CASSQSTKVYYGYTF. The DNA of the CDR3 is TGTGCCAGCAGTCAATCAACGAAGGTCTACTATGGCTACACCTTC.